This TCR beta chain was obtained from a study of T cell responses to AZD1222 COVID-19 vaccine. Regarding the study as a whole: Vaccine-associated CD4 TCRs ranged over spike, dominating at 160-218 and 743-854. Baseline seropositivity occurred in only a handful of AZD1222 recipients. Mostly white British, mostly female donors; authors suggested clonal diversity may be underestimated.

Using immunoSEQ multiplex PCR, the repertoire was profiled, and TCRdb retains in-frame clones only, with some absent. The sample lists around 78,000 clones, 90% to 95% occurring once. Germline V lookup: CDR1 SGHAT, CDR2 FQDESV (reference sequence). Trimming stripped 5 bases from V and 0 bases from J, with 12 bases between. This CDR3 has 15 residues. On this clone itself: Its cognate antigen is unknown.

This clonotype was obtained from an adult in good health. This rearrangement joins TRBV11-1 to TRBJ2-3; D gene uncertain. This specimen consisted of peripheral blood, obtained on day 0 of MenACWY control vaccination. Here the CDR3 DNA reads TGTGCCAGCAGCCCCTGGGCCGCTAGCACAGATACGCAGTATTTT. Translation: CASSPWAASTDTQYF.